This TCR beta chain comes out of a study of tumor and adjacent non-tumor tissue in lung cancer. A modified ARM-PCR protocol with three rounds of nested PCR amplified TCRbeta. TCRdb analysed the multiplex PCR reads with MiXCR anew, one entry per CDR3 protein. The table includes over 60,000 distinct CDR3 sequences, roughly 80% detected once. RNA was extracted from bulk tissue without any cell sorting. Points from the study as a whole: Significantly higher TCR diversity was found in tumor than normal lung.

Points on this clonotype: The target antigen is unknown. A read error may produce the germline difference seen at one junction end.

Germline V gene data show CDR1 as SGHAT and CDR2 as FQNNGV. The CDR3 has 16 amino acids. This sequence joins TRBV11-2 and TRBJ2-7, with 10 bases identical to TRBD2. Sequencing was done on a sample of lung tumor tissue. The clonotype was recovered from a woman between 45 and 65 years old with non-small cell lung cancer. The CDR3 here is CACRLRGLAVSDKQYF. Written as DNA, the CDR3 is TGTGCCTGCAGGCTAAGAGGACTAGCGGTATCAGACAAGCAGTACTTC.